This T cell receptor (beta chain) was recorded in a study of blood T cells in healthy people across ages. CDR1 is LGHNA, CDR2 YNFKEQ, per germline. The CDR3 is made up of 16 amino acids. This clonotype was counted between two and nine times. The target antigen is unknown. This may arise from a read error, as a much more abundant clone is one base away. Primed by a sample-barcoded 5' primer and a J-beta primer mix, a second PCR proceeded for about 6 to 12 cycles. TCRdb re-analysed the 5' RACE reads in MiXCR, keeping a single row per CDR3 protein. Here the sample spans some 700,000 distinct CDR3 sequences, 35% to 45% being singletons. Samples each had at least 5 micrograms of total RNA extracted. Points from the study as a whole: Among long-lived donors, naive CD4+ cells were more numerous and diversity higher than in aged donors.

The chain links TRBV4-2 to TRBJ2-1; TRBD2 matches 7 bases. The end of the DNA is better explained by TRBJ2-7, so the J call may be wrong. The sequenced sample was blood. The source of this sequence is a woman aged 55 to 70 in good health. CDR3 loop: CASSQEGGSSYNEQYF. The CDR3 coding sequence is TGTGCCAGCAGCCAAGAAGGCGGGAGCTCCTACAATGAGCAGTACTTC.